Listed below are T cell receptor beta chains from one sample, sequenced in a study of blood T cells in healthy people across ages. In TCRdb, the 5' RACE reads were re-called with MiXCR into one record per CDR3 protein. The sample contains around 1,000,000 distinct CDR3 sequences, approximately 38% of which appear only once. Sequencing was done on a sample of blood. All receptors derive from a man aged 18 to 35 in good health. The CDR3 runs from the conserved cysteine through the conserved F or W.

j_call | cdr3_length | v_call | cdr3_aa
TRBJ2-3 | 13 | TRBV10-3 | CAISEGPTDTRYF
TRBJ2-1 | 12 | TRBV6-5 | CASRAEYNEQFF
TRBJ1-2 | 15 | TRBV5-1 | CASSLNYGFSDGYTF
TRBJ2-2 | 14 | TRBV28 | CASSPHPASGELFF
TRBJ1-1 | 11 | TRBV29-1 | CSVGRSTEAFF
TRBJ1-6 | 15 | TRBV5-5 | CASSLGGANNSPLHF
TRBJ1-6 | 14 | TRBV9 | CASSFQGDNSPLHF
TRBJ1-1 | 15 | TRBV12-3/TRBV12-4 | CASSLEGGTGTEAFF
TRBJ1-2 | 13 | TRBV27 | CAGSLGSNYGYTF
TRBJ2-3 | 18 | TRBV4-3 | CASSLGETSGGFTDTQYF
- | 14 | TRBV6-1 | CASKSSGPSYEQYF
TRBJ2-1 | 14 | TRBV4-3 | CASSQYLGPNEQFF
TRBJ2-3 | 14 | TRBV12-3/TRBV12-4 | CASMVTASTDTQYF
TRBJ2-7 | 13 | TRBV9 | CASSPPTHNEQYF
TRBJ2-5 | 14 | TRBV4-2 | CASSQERLQETQYF
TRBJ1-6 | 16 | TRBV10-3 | CAISESHRAPNSPLHF
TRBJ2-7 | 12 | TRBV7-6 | CASSGLYNEQYF
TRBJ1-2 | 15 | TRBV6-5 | CASSYSPRTNYGYTF
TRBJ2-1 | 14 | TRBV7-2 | CASSFGQLYNEQFF
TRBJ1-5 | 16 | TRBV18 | CASSGTGAYSNQPQHF
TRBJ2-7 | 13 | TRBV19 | CASSYGYPYEQYF
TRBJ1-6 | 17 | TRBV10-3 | CAISDIPGQGDNSPLHF
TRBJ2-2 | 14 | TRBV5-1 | CASSLGSNTGELFF
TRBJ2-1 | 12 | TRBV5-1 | CASSPGTSEQFF
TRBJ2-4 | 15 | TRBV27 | CASSLFGGAKNIQYF
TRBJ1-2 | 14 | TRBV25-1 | CASSEGTSVWGYTF
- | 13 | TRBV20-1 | CSAHPYIDPTQYF
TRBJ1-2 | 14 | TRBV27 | CASSLRAGLDGYTF
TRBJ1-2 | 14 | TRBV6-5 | CASRNPRGPDGYTF
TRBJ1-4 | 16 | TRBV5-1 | CASSPRTESTNEKLFF
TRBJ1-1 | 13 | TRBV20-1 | CSAKGGVNTEAFF
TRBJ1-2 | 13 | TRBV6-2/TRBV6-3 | CASTPAVLYGYTF
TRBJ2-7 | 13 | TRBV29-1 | CSVASGQGYEQYF
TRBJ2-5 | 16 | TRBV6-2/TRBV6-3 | CASSYSPGRGQETQYF
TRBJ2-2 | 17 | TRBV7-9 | CASSFGQDRKNTGELFF
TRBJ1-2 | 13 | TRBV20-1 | CSAATGELYGYTF
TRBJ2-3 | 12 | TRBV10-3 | CAISEGDLTQYF
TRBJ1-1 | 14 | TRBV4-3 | CASAIGGSNTEAFF
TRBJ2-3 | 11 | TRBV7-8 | CVSSFADTQYF
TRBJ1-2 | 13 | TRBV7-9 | CASSLAGEGGYTF
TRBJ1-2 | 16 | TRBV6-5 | CASSYSTGDTTYGYTF
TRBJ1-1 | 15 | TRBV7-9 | CASSLAEGVNTEAFF
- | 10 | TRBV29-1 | CSVRENIQYF
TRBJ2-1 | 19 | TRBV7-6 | CASSLEASLAGGAYNEQFF
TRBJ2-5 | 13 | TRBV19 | CASSMTRGETQYF
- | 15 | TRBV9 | CASSPRDRSFHEQYF
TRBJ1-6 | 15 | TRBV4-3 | CASSQDPGGVSPLHF
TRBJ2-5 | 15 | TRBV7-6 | CASSLAQRLQETQYF
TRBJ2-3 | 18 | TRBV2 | CASSPTSGGAGRTDTQYF
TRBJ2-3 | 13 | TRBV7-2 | CVSSFGETDTQYF
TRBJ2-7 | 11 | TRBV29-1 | CSVETSYEQYF